The rows below give T cell receptor beta chains drawn from one sample of a study of blood T cell repertoires in COVID-19. Only in-frame clones appear in the TCRdb table, and some are missing; sequencing was by immunoSEQ multiplex PCR. This table has about 220,000 clones, more than 80% appearing once. Sequencing was done on a sample of PBMCs or T cells enriched from blood (not recorded which). The receptors were sampled from a woman aged 40-49 years with acute COVID-19. The CDR3 runs from the conserved cysteine through the conserved F or W. The order of the fields is D gene, J gene, V gene, CDR3 protein. The D gene is left open where the match is weak.

D gene: NA; J gene: TRBJ1-2; V gene: TRBV19; CDR3 protein: CASMAGPLYGYTF
D gene: TRBD1; J gene: TRBJ1-2; V gene: TRBV15; CDR3 protein: CATSGGTGWYGYTF
D gene: TRBD1; J gene: TRBJ1-2; V gene: TRBV5-6; CDR3 protein: CASSWDRGQVVGYTF
D gene: NA; J gene: TRBJ2-1; V gene: TRBV29-1; CDR3 protein: CSAGEDEQFF
D gene: NA; J gene: TRBJ1-1; V gene: TRBV19; CDR3 protein: CASRMEVMNTEAFF
D gene: TRBD1; J gene: TRBJ2-1; V gene: TRBV5-1; CDR3 protein: CASSSGTGGNEQFF
D gene: NA; J gene: TRBJ1-1; V gene: TRBV7-9; CDR3 protein: CASSLAGQGAFF
D gene: NA; J gene: TRBJ1-1; V gene: TRBV6-5; CDR3 protein: CASKDDYQGRAFF
D gene: NA; J gene: TRBJ1-1; V gene: TRBV6-5; CDR3 protein: CASSYATELNTEAFF
D gene: NA; J gene: TRBJ1-2; V gene: TRBV5-1; CDR3 protein: CASSLGRGVNYGYTF
D gene: NA; J gene: TRBJ1-1; V gene: TRBV5-4; CDR3 protein: CASSLEIGWGRSNTEAFF
D gene: NA; J gene: TRBJ1-5; V gene: TRBV4-3; CDR3 protein: CASSQDLLGHSNQPQHF
D gene: TRBD1; J gene: TRBJ2-2; V gene: TRBV5-4; CDR3 protein: CASSRDRVNTGELFF
D gene: NA; J gene: TRBJ2-2; V gene: TRBV12-3/TRBV12-4; CDR3 protein: CASSLSGGELFF
D gene: NA; J gene: TRBJ2-1; V gene: TRBV11-2; CDR3 protein: CASSLAGQTYNEQFF
D gene: NA; J gene: TRBJ1-2; V gene: TRBV19; CDR3 protein: CASSIDRWTRGGYTF
D gene: TRBD1; J gene: TRBJ1-2; V gene: TRBV24-1; CDR3 protein: CATSEAGTGFRYGYTF
D gene: TRBD1; J gene: TRBJ1-2; V gene: TRBV29-1; CDR3 protein: CSGRTGNAGYTF
D gene: NA; J gene: TRBJ1-3; V gene: TRBV9; CDR3 protein: CASSVENSGNTIYF
D gene: NA; J gene: TRBJ1-3; V gene: TRBV7-2; CDR3 protein: CASSLVAGYSGNTIYF
D gene: TRBD2; J gene: TRBJ2-1; V gene: TRBV5-1; CDR3 protein: CAPPWPTTSGGDNEQFF
D gene: NA; J gene: TRBJ1-1; V gene: TRBV6-1; CDR3 protein: CASSESDRNTEAFF
D gene: TRBD1; J gene: TRBJ1-3; V gene: TRBV29-1; CDR3 protein: CSVGGQGLLGDTIYF
D gene: NA; J gene: TRBJ2-7; V gene: TRBV19; CDR3 protein: CASREQVGAYEQYF
D gene: NA; J gene: TRBJ1-2; V gene: TRBV12-3/TRBV12-4; CDR3 protein: CASSLGAHGYTF